One and the same sample provided the 31 T cell receptor beta chains below, sequenced in a study of CD8 T cells in ankylosing spondylitis. One entry per CDR3 protein results from TCRdb running MiXCR on the 5' RACE reads. The sample has just under 350,000 distinct CDR3 sequences, under 15% seen once; the top ten hold 1.1%. Sequencing was done on a sample of blood, either unsorted or a sorted T cell fraction (not recorded which). The receptors here all came from a male donor with ankylosing spondylitis or in good health (not recorded which).

The CDR3 sequence is CAISSAAGGLLDTQYF. The CDR3 nucleotides are TGTGCCATCAGTTCTGCGGCGGGGGGGCTGTTAGATACGCAGTATTTT. The chain recombines TRBV10-3 with TRBJ2-3; 9 nucleotides line up with TRBD2. The V gene's germline CDR1 is ENHRY and CDR2 SYGVKD. This CDR3 has 16 residues. With 5 bases clipped from V and 5 bases from J, the junction kept 11 bases outside the gene matches.

This clonotype was recorded at least ten times. The gene calls are TRBV5-1 and TRBJ2-3; D is uncertain. The CDR3 sequence is 13 residues long. The V end was cut by 2 bases, the J end by 4 bases, with 8 bases between. Germline V gene lookup returns CDR1 SGHRS and CDR2 YFSETQ. The CDR3 here is CASSFKYPDTQYF. CDR3 DNA: TGCGCCAGCAGCTTCAAGTACCCAGATACGCAGTATTTT.

V is TRBV5-5 and J is TRBJ2-7; TRBD1 agrees at 12 bases. Germline CDR1 is SGHKS and CDR2 is YYEKEE (reference sequence). The J segment lost 8 bases and the V segment lost 3 bases, leaving 9 bases of the junction unmatched. This CDR3 is 15 amino acids long. The CDR3 DNA sequence: TGTGCCAGCAGCTGGGAGGGGACAGGGGGCGACAAGCAGTACTTC. This codes for CASSWEGTGGDKQYF.

This chain joins TRBV6-1 and TRBJ1-5; 9 bases map to TRBD1. V dropped 6 bases and J dropped 4; count of bases not matched to a gene: 10. In germline, CDR1 is MNHNS, CDR2 SASEGT. The length of the CDR3 is 16 residues. DNA for the CDR3: TGTGCCAGCAGCCTGGGACAGGGTAGGATGAATCAGCCCCAGCATTTT. Its translation is CASSLGQGRMNQPQHF.

This clonotype was seen only a few times. A junction boundary mismatches the germline segment, possibly from a read error. The chain has TRBV20-1 and TRBJ2-3; tentative D call: TRBD1 (7 bases). CDR1 is DFQATT, CDR2 SNEGSKA, per germline (reference sequence). The CDR3 contains 17 residues. DNA for the CDR3: TGCTGTGCTAGAGAACTAGCAGGGGGATTACGGCCAGATACGCAGTATTTT. Its protein is CCARELAGGLRPDTQYF.

The chain uses TRBV12-3 or TRBV12-4 and TRBJ2-1; 13 nucleotides match TRBD2. The junction had 5 bases not matched to a gene; V was cut back by 4 bases and J by 5 bases. This CDR3 region has 16 residues. The CDR3 DNA follows: TGTGCCAGCAGTTCGGGACTAGCGGGGCCTCACAATGAGCAGTTCTTC. It is translated as CASSSGLAGPHNEQFF.

The chain has TRBV10-2 and TRBJ2-1; D gene unclear. This CDR3 comprises 12 residues. From germline, CDR1 is WSHSY and CDR2 SAAADI. Trimming pared 5 bases from V and 10 bases from J, leaving 12 bases between. As DNA, the CDR3 is TGCGCCAGCAGTAGGGCCAACCAGGAGCAGTTCTTC. Translated: CASSRANQEQFF.

The V call is TRBV6-2 or TRBV6-3, the J call TRBJ2-3, with 11 positions matching TRBD2. The CDR3 contains 15 residues. V lost 7 bases to trimming and J lost 3 bases; unmatched junction nucleotides: 6. Looked up from germline, CDR1 is MNHEY and CDR2 is SVGEGT. CDR3 bases: TGTGCCAGCACGGGACTAGCGGACCTTACAGATACGCAGTATTTT. Translation gives CASTGLADLTDTQYF.

This clonotype was seen a handful of times. J is TRBJ2-3 and V is TRBV24-1, with D maybe TRBD1 (5 bases). Germline values: CDR1 KGHDR, CDR2 SFDVKD. Trimming cost V 4 bases and J 7 bases, with 14 bases left between them. The CDR3 has 14 amino acids. The CDR3 nucleotides read TGTGCCACCAGTGACCCTTTAACAGGCTATACGCAGTATTTT. It translates to CATSDPLTGYTQYF.

This clonotype was seen more than once but under ten times. The chain recombines TRBV6-1 with TRBJ2-5; 7 bases agree with TRBD2. In germline, CDR1 is MNHNS, CDR2 SASEGT. This CDR3 contains 17 residues. The junction had 10 bases not matched to a gene; V was cut back by 2 bases and J by 1 base. The DNA of the CDR3 is TGTGCCAGCAGTGAACTTGTGCGGGGGAACCTCCAAGAGACCCAGTACTTC. The encoded protein is CASSELVRGNLQETQYF.

The chain couples TRBV7-9 to TRBJ2-7; 11 positions agree with TRBD2. This CDR3 has 14 amino acids. Trimming took 8 bases from V and 7 from J; bases not matched to a gene: 10. Per the germline V gene, CDR1 is SEHNR and CDR2 is FQNEAQ (reference sequence). The CDR3 here is CASGLAGQGLEQYF. CDR3 in DNA: TGTGCCAGCGGACTAGCGGGCCAAGGGCTGGAGCAGTACTTC. Variable domain in full (rest from reference TRBV7-9 and TRBJ2-7): DTGVSQNPRHKITKRGQNVTFRCDPISEHNRLYWYRQTLGQGPEFLTYFQNEAQLEKSRLLSDRFSAERPKGSFSTLEIQRTEQGDSAMYLCASGLAGQGLEQYFGPGTRLTVT.

This clonotype was picked up a small number of times. This rearrangement joins TRBV6-1 to TRBJ1-2, with D tentatively TRBD1 (6 bases). Trimming shortened V by 7 bases and J by 5 bases, and 11 bases separated the two germline ends. CDR1 and CDR2 (germline): MNHNS, SASEGT. The CDR3 sequence is 12 residues long. The CDR3 DNA is TGTGCCAGCACCGAGGGGGAGTATGGCTACACCTTC. Its protein is CASTEGEYGYTF.

This clonotype was seen only a few times. The CDR3 DNA reads TGCGCCAGCAGCTTGGCCTTCGGGGAGCTGTTTTTT. Encoded protein: CASSLAFGELFF. The chain recombines TRBV5-1 with TRBJ2-2; D is ambiguous. CDR1 is SGHRS, CDR2 YFSETQ, per germline. V lost 0 bases, J lost 7 bases, and 4 bases lay in between. The CDR3 runs to 12 residues.

This clonotype was counted only a few times. The CDR3 loop reads CASSLGWGSMNTEAFF. The CDR3 DNA follows: TGTGCCAGCAGCCTCGGCTGGGGTTCCATGAACACTGAAGCTTTCTTT. The chain carries TRBV5-6 and TRBJ1-1; D gene ambiguous. The ends were cut back, 4 bases at V and 0 bases at J, with 16 bases in the middle. Per germline, CDR1 SGHDT and CDR2 YYEEEE. The CDR3 covers 16 residues.

This clonotype was seen a few times. The V gene is TRBV6-1, the J gene TRBJ1-1; D perhaps matches TRBD1 (5 bases). The V gene's germline CDR1 is MNHNS and CDR2 SASEGT. This CDR3 contains 14 residues. Between the trimmed V and J ends, which lost 6 bases and 3 bases, there was a span of 14 bases. The DNA of the CDR3 is TGTGCCAGCAGGCCCCTGTGGGGGGACACTGAAGCTTTCTTT. This sequence encodes CASRPLWGDTEAFF.

This clonotype was counted between two and nine times. V gene TRBV7-7 combines with J gene TRBJ2-1, with D perhaps TRBD1 (5 bases). From germline, CDR1 is SSHAT and CDR2 FNYEAQ (reference sequence). V shed 1 base and J shed 7 bases, with 11 bases lying between them. The CDR3 sequence is 14 residues long. CDR3 nucleotide sequence: TGTGCCAGCAGCTTAGGGCAGGGAACGAATGAGCAGTTCTTC. This encodes CASSLGQGTNEQFF.

This clonotype was seen at least ten times. The V call is TRBV3-1, the J call TRBJ1-4; 7 bases align to TRBD1. V lost 4 bases, J lost 2 bases, and 7 bases stayed unmatched. The length of the CDR3 is 16 residues. Germline-derived CDR1 and CDR2 are LGHDT and YNNKEL (reference sequence). The CDR3, as DNA: TGTGCCAGCAGCCCGTTCCGGACAGGCACTAATGAAAAACTGTTTTTT. Translating gives CASSPFRTGTNEKLFF.

The chain links TRBV6-5 to TRBJ2-3; D might be TRBD1 or TRBD2, each matching 5 bases. Germline values: CDR1 MNHEY, CDR2 SVGAGI. V lost 0 bases to trimming and J lost 2 bases, with 21 bases between them. The CDR3 covers 19 residues. The CDR3 bases are TGTGCCAGCAGTTACTCTCCCCTGTGGGGGAGCAGAAACACAGATACGCAGTATTTT. Its translation is CASSYSPLWGSRNTDTQYF.

V is TRBV10-3 and J is TRBJ1-1; tentative D call: TRBD1 (5 bases). The CDR3 is 13 residues long. Germline CDR1 ENHRY, CDR2 SYGVKD. Trimming took 6 bases from V and 1 from J, leaving 9 bases between them. The CDR3 sequence: CAIRKTANTEAFF. The CDR3, as DNA: TGTGCCATCAGGAAGACAGCGAACACTGAAGCTTTCTTT.

This clonotype was recorded a few times. The J gene is TRBJ2-3, the V gene TRBV6-5; 8 nucleotides match TRBD2. The trim removed 2 bases at V and 2 bases at J, leaving 3 bases unmatched. CDR1 is MNHEY, CDR2 SVGAGI, per germline. This CDR3 is 15 amino acids long. The CDR3 DNA follows: TGTGCCAGCAGTTACGAAGCGGGAGCCACAGATACGCAGTATTTT. Protein product: CASSYEAGATDTQYF.

The table lists this clonotype with a few counts. The gene calls are TRBV15 and TRBJ1-2, with a tentative D call TRBD1 (6 bases). V was cut by 3 bases and J by 4 bases, with 12 bases left in between. From germline, CDR1 is LNHNV and CDR2 YYDKDF (reference sequence). The CDR3 runs 14 residues. As DNA, the CDR3 is TGTGCCACCAGCAGGGACAGAGCGGTCTATGGCTACACCTTC. Residues: CATSRDRAVYGYTF.

This clonotype has more than one count but fewer than ten. The rearrangement joins TRBV3-1 to TRBJ2-2, with D possibly being TRBD2 (6 bases). CDR1 is LGHDT and CDR2 is YNNKEL in the germline V gene (reference sequence). CDR3 length: 16 residues. V gave up 1 base and J gave up 6 bases, with 15 bases separating them. CDR3 residues: CASSQGSTRGPGELFF. The DNA for the CDR3 is TGTGCCAGCAGCCAAGGGTCTACGCGGGGACCCGGGGAGCTGTTTTTT. The variable domain in full, with the rest retrieved from reference TRBV3-1 and TRBJ2-2, is DTAVSQTPKYLVTQMGNDKSIKCEQNLGHDTMYWYKQDSKKFLKIMFSYNNKELIINETVPNRFSPKSPDKAHLNLHINSLELGDSAVYFCASSQGSTRGPGELFFGEGSRLTVL.

The V call is TRBV9, the J call TRBJ2-7; D not certain. Looked up from germline, CDR1 is SGDLS and CDR2 is YYNGEE. This CDR3 has 14 amino acids. V shed 0 bases and J shed 3 bases, with 10 bases lying between them. CDR3 protein: CASSVAIGNYEQYF. CDR3 nucleotides: TGTGCCAGCAGCGTAGCAATAGGGAACTACGAGCAGTACTTC.

The V gene is TRBV10-3, the J gene TRBJ2-7; TRBD1 agrees at 8 bases. V dropped 10 bases and J dropped 0; count of bases not matched to a gene: 8. CDR3 length equals 14 residues. Germline V gene lookup returns CDR1 ENHRY and CDR2 SYGVKD. In DNA form, the CDR3 reads TGTGCCACCACCAACCAGGGGGCCTCCTACGAGCAGTACTTC. Encoded protein: CATTNQGASYEQYF.

CDR3 bases: TGTGCCAGCAGTTACTCGCTGGGGCATAATTCACCCCTCCACTTT. As protein: CASSYSLGHNSPLHF. This chain connects TRBV6-5 to TRBJ1-6; D might be TRBD1 (5 bases). Germline V gene lookup returns CDR1 MNHEY and CDR2 SVGAGI. The CDR3 consists of 15 residues. The ends were cut back, 0 bases at V and 5 bases at J, with 8 bases in the middle.

This clonotype has a count of ten or more. The rearrangement joins TRBV3-1 to TRBJ2-3; D unclear. Trimming took off 4 bases at V and 2 bases at J, with 16 bases between the two ends. The V gene's germline CDR1 is LGHDT and CDR2 YNNKEL (reference sequence). The CDR3 contains 16 residues. As DNA, the CDR3 is TGTGCCAGCAGCCCCCGTGGGCGGACCTCCACAGATACGCAGTATTTT. Its translation is CASSPRGRTSTDTQYF.

This chain links TRBV9 with TRBJ2-7; tentative D call: TRBD1 (5 bases). The CDR3 sequence is 15 residues long. Germline V gene data show CDR1 as SGDLS and CDR2 as YYNGEE. The germline V and J ends were trimmed by 4 bases and 3 bases, with 17 bases remaining between them. The CDR3 bases are TGTGCCAGCAGCCCTCGCCTAACCGACAGCTACGAGCAGTACTTC. Its translation: CASSPRLTDSYEQYF.

V gene TRBV11-3 combines with J gene TRBJ2-2; TRBD2 is a possible D gene (6 bases). There are 15 residues in the CDR3. The germline CDR1 and CDR2 sequences are SGHNT and YENEEA. With 4 bases removed from V and 5 bases from J, the gap between germline ends came to 14 bases. CDR3 region: CASSYGGVWTGELFF. The DNA for the CDR3 is TGTGCCAGCAGCTATGGCGGGGTGTGGACCGGGGAGCTGTTTTTT.

At least ten counts were recorded for this clonotype. The rearrangement links TRBV12-3 or TRBV12-4 to TRBJ1-5, with D uncertain. The CDR3 covers 12 residues. Trimming shortened V by 6 bases and J by 7 bases, and 10 bases separated the two germline ends. The CDR3 sequence is CASSGESQPQHF. The CDR3 DNA is TGTGCCAGCAGCGGTGAGAGCCAGCCCCAGCATTTT.

This clonotype has a count of ten or more. The J gene is TRBJ1-6, the V gene TRBV12-3 or TRBV12-4; 8 nucleotides line up with TRBD1. With 7 bases clipped from V and 5 bases from J, the junction kept 4 bases outside the gene matches. This CDR3 spans 14 amino acids. DNA for the CDR3: TGTGCCAGCAAACCGACAGGGGATAATTCACCCCTCCACTTT. This encodes CASKPTGDNSPLHF.

This clonotype was observed a few times. V gene TRBV12-3 or TRBV12-4 combines with J gene TRBJ1-1; TRBD1 agrees at 9 bases. CDR3 length equals 17 residues. The J segment lost 3 bases and the V segment lost 5 bases, leaving 13 bases of the junction unmatched. The CDR3 loop is CASSASGTGTEYTEAFF. CDR3 DNA sequence: TGTGCCAGCAGTGCATCCGGGACAGGGACTGAGTACACTGAAGCTTTCTTT.